This T cell receptor (beta chain) was retrieved from a study of blood T cell repertoires in COVID-19. This CDR3 has 16 residues. The germline V gene has CDR1 MNHEY and CDR2 SVGAGI. The junction had 10 bases not matched to a gene; V was cut back by 2 bases and J by 7 bases. Data came from immunoSEQ multiplex PCR; TCRdb stores just in-frame clones and leaves some out. The sample consists of more than 75,000 clones, just over 85% of them appearing once. The TCR was taken from an elderly woman with acute or convalescent COVID-19. Sequenced material: peripheral blood. The genes are TRBV6-5 and TRBJ1-1; 10 nucleotides agree with TRBD1. The CDR3 reads CASSYRTTGGAGEAFF. Here the CDR3 DNA reads TGTGCCAGCAGTTACCGGACGACAGGGGGCGCGGGTGAAGCTTTCTTT.